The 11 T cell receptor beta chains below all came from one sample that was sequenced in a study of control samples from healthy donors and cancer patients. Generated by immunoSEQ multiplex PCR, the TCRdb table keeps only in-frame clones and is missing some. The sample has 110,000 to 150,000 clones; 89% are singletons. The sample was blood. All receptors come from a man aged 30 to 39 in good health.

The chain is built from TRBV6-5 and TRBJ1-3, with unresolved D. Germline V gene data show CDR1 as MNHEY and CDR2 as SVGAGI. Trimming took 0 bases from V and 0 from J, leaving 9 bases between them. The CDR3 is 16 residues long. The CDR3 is CASSYSGRTSGNTIYF. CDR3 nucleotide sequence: TGTGCCAGCAGTTACTCTGGCAGGACCTCTGGAAACACCATATATTTT.

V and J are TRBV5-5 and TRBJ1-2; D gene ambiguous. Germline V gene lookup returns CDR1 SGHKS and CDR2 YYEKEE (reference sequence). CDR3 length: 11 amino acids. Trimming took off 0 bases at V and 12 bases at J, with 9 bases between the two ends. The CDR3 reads CASSLGRVDTF. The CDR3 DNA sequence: TGTGCCAGCAGCTTGGGGAGGGTGGACACCTTC. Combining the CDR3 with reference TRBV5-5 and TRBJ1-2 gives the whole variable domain DAGVTQSPTHLIKTRGQQVTLRCSPISGHKSVSWYQQVLGQGPQFIFQYYEKEERGRGNFPDRFSARQFPNYSSELNVNALLLGDSALYLCASSLGRVDTFGSGTRLTVV.

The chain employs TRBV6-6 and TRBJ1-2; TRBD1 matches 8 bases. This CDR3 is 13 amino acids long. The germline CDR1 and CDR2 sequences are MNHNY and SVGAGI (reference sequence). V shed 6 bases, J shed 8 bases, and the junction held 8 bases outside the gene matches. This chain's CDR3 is CASSRTGFEGYTF. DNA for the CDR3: TGTGCCAGCAGCAGGACAGGGTTTGAGGGCTACACCTTC.

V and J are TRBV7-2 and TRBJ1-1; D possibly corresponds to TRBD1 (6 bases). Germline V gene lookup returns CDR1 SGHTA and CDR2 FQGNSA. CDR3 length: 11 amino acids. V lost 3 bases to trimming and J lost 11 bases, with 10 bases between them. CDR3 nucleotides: TGTGCCAGCAGCTTGGGGGGCGCGGCTTTCTTT. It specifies CASSLGGAAFF.

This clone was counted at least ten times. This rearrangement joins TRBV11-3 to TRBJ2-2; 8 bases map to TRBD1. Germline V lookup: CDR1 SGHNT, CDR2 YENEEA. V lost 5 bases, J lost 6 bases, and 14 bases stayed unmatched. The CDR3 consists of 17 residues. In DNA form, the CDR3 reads TGTGCCAGCAGCCGTGGACAGGGACAAGGAAGCGCCGGGGAGCTGTTTTTT. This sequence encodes CASSRGQGQGSAGELFF.

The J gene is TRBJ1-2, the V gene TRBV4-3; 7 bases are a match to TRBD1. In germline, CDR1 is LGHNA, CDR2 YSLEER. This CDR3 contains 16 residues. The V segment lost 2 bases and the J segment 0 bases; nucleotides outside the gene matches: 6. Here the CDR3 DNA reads TGCGCCAGCAGCCAAACCCGACAGGGAACTAACTATGGCTACACCTTC. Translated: CASSQTRQGTNYGYTF.

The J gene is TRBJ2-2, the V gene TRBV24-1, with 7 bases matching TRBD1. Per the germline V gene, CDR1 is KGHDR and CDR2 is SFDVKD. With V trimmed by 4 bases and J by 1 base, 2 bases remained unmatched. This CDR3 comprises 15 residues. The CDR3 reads CATSDYRGNTGELFF. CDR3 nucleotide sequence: TGTGCCACCAGTGACTACAGGGGGAACACCGGGGAGCTGTTTTTT.

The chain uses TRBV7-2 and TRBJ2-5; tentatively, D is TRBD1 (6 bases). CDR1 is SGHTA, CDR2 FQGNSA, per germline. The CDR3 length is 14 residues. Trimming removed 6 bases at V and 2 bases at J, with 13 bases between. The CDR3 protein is CASRRGQGQETQYF. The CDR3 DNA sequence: TGTGCCAGCAGGAGAGGGCAGGGGCAAGAGACCCAGTACTTC.

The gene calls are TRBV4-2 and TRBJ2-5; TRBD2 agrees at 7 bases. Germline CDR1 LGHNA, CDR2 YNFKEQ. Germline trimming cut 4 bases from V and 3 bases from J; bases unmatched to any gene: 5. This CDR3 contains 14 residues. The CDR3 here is CASSRGGREETQYF. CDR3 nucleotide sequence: TGTGCCAGCAGCCGTGGGGGGAGGGAAGAGACCCAGTACTTC.

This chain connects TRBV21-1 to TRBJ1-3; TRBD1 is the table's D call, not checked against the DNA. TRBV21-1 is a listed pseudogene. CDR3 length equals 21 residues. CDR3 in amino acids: CASSRTERTAPQPRSGNTIYF. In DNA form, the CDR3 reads TGTGCCAGCAGCAGGACGGAAAGGACAGCTCCCCAGCCCCGCTCTGGAAACACCATATATTTT.

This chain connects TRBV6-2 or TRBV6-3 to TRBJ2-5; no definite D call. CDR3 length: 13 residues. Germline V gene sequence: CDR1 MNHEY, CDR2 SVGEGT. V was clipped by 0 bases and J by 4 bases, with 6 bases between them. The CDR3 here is CASSYSERETQYF. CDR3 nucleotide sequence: TGTGCCAGCAGTTACTCGGAAAGAGAGACCCAGTACTTC.